This T cell receptor (beta chain) was captured in a study of blood T cell repertoires in COVID-19. Turning to the study itself: The United States, Italy and Spain provided the acute and convalescent COVID-19 samples. Sources were T cells, B-cell-depleted T cells, or PBMCs; the material itself was cDNA or gDNA.

The CDR3 runs to 15 residues. The germline V gene has CDR1 SGHDN and CDR2 FVKESK. Trimming cost V 4 bases and J 9 bases, with 21 bases left between them. Under the authors' procedure: Amplification from reference gene primers served as the basis for estimated nucleated cell counts. Profiling relied on immunoSEQ multiplex PCR, and the TCRdb table lists in-frame clones only, not all of them. V and J calls and clone size are as listed in that table; D and trimming were resolved from the DNA. The sample yields more than 140,000 clones, 75% to 85% seen once. What was sequenced was peripheral blood. The clonotype was recovered from a woman aged 50 to 60 in a cohort sampled during active or convalescent COVID-19. The chain carries TRBV14 and TRBJ1-2, with D possibly TRBD1 on 5 matching bases. The CDR3 is CASSPLGNGDFRYTF. In nucleotides, the CDR3 is TGTGCCAGCAGCCCCCTGGGGAACGGGGACTTTCGCTACACCTTC.